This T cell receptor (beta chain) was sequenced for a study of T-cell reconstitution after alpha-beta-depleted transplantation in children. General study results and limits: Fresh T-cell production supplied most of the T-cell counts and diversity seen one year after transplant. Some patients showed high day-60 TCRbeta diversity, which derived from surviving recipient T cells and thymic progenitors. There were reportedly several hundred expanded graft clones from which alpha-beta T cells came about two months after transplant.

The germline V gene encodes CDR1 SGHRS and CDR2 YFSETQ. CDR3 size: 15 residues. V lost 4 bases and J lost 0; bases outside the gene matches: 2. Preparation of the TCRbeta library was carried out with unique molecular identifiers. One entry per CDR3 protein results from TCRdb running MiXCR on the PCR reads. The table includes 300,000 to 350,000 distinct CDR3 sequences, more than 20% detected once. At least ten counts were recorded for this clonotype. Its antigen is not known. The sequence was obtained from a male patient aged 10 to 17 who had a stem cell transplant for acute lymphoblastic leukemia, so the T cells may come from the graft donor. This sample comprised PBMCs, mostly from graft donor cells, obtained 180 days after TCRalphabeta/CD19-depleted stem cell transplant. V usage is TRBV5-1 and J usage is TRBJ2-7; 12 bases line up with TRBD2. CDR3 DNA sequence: TGCGCCAGCAGCCTGACTAGCGGGAGCTCCTACGAGCAGTACTTC. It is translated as CASSLTSGSSYEQYF.